These 9 T cell receptor beta chains share one sample of origin, sequenced in a study of shared clonotypes between healthy human individuals. Profiling relied on immunoSEQ multiplex PCR, and the TCRdb table lists in-frame clones only, not all of them. The data contain 180,000 or so clones, 90% to 95% of them singletons. The sample comprised naive CD4+ T cells sorted from blood. As for subset: CD45RA+ positively selected. The receptors derive from a woman under 40 in good health.

This chain uses TRBV5-5 with TRBJ2-5; D ambiguous. Deletions cut 0 bases from V and 3 bases from J, with 12 bases between. The CDR3 runs to 15 residues. Germline V lookup: CDR1 SGHKS, CDR2 YYEKEE (reference sequence). The CDR3 sequence: CASSLGSTAKETQYF. CDR3 nucleotide sequence: TGTGCCAGCAGCTTGGGGTCCACGGCCAAAGAGACCCAGTACTTC.

J is TRBJ2-7 and V is TRBV5-1; 11 bases line up with TRBD2. The germline gives CDR1 SGHRS, CDR2 YFSETQ. CDR3 length: 17 amino acids. With V trimmed by 0 bases and J by 2 bases, 7 bases remained unmatched. The CDR3 is CASSLARVTSGTYEQYF. Here the CDR3 DNA reads TGCGCCAGCAGCTTGGCTCGAGTGACTAGCGGGACCTACGAGCAGTACTTC.

The chain carries TRBV19 and TRBJ1-1; D not certain. Germline lookup yields CDR1 LNHDA and CDR2 SQIVND (reference sequence). The CDR3 covers 13 residues. Trimming removed 9 bases from V and 4 bases from J, with 15 bases in between. The CDR3 nucleotides are TGTGCCAGCCACTTACGGGGTTCCACTGAAGCTTTCTTT. Its translation is CASHLRGSTEAFF.

The chain combines TRBV6-5 with TRBJ2-6, with TRBD2 as a possible D gene (5 bases). The germline gives CDR1 MNHEY, CDR2 SVGAGI. The CDR3 covers 15 residues. Trimming took off 5 bases at V and 5 bases at J, with 13 bases between the two ends. CDR3 sequence (DNA): TGTGCCAGCAGTCCTTCCGCGGGCAGGGCCAACGTCCTGACTTTC. This encodes CASSPSAGRANVLTF.

This clone was seen a single time. CDR3 nucleotides: TGTGCCAGTAGTATAGAAACCACGGGAGGCACTGGGGCCAACGTCCTGACTTTC. Its translation: CASSIETTGGTGANVLTF. The chain has TRBV19 and TRBJ2-6; 7 bases align to TRBD2. In germline, CDR1 is LNHDA, CDR2 SQIVND (reference sequence). The CDR3 is made up of 18 amino acids. The J segment lost 2 bases and the V segment lost 0 bases, leaving 7 bases of the junction unmatched.

The chain carries TRBV30 and TRBJ2-7; TRBD2 matches 11 bases. This CDR3 has 13 residues. V trimming: 3 bases; J trimming: 2 bases; junction bases outside the gene matches: 0. Germline CDR1 reads GTSNPN; CDR2 reads SVGIG (reference sequence). The CDR3 DNA reads as TGTGCCTGGAGGACTAGCGGGGCCTACGAGCAGTACTTC. Its translation: CAWRTSGAYEQYF. Drawing the rest from reference TRBV30 and TRBJ2-7, the complete variable domain is SQTIHQWPATLVQPVGSPLSLECTVEGTSNPNLYWYRQAAGRGLQLLFYSVGIGQISSEVPQNLSASRPQDRQFILSSKKLLLSDSGFYLCAWRTSGAYEQYFGPGTRLTVT.

The gene calls are TRBV28 and TRBJ2-7; possibly TRBD2 for D (5 bases). The CDR3 contains 12 residues. Trimming took 7 bases from V and 6 from J, leaving 13 bases between them. CDR1 and CDR2 (germline): MDHEN, SYDVKM. The CDR3 loop reads CASTLGSFEQYF. The CDR3 nucleotides read TGTGCCAGCACCCTTGGGAGCTTCGAGCAGTACTTC.

The chain carries TRBV5-4 and TRBJ1-1; no definite D call. V dropped 5 bases and J dropped 2 bases, with 7 bases sitting between them. Germline values: CDR1 SGHNT, CDR2 YYREEE (reference sequence). This CDR3 contains 12 residues. CDR3: CASSGINTEAFF. For the CDR3, the DNA is TGTGCCAGCAGTGGCATTAACACTGAAGCTTTCTTT.

This chain connects TRBV28 to TRBJ2-5; tentatively, D is TRBD2 (6 bases). The J call may be mistaken, given a closer DNA end match to TRBJ2-7. CDR1 is MDHEN and CDR2 is SYDVKM in the germline V gene. This CDR3 has 13 residues. For the CDR3, the DNA is TGTGCCAGCACGAAAGGACTACCTTACGAGCAGTACTTC. Protein product: CASTKGLPYEQYF.